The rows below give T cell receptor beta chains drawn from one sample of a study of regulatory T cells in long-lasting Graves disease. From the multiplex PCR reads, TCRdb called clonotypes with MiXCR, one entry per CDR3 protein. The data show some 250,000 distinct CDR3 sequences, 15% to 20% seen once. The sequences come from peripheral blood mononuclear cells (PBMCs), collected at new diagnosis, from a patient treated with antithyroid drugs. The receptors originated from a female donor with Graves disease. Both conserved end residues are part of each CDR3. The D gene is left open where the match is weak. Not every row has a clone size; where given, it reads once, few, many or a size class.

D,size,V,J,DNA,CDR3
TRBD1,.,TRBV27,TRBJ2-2,TGTGCCAGCACCCGGACAGGGTTGAAATCCGGGGAGCTGTTTTTT,CASTRTGLKSGELFF
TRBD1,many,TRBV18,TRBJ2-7,TGTGCCAGCTCACAGGGACAGAGCTACGAGCAGTACTTC,CASSQGQSYEQYF
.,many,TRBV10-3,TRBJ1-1,TGTGCCATCATGGGGGGATCCACTGAAGCTTTCTTT,CAIMGGSTEAFF
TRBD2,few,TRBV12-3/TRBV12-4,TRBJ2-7,TGTGCCAGCAGCAAAACTAGCGGGAGGGCCGGGTACGAGCAGTACTTC,CASSKTSGRAGYEQYF
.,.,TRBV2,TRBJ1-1,TGTGCCAGCATCGCTAACACTGAAGCTTTCTTT,CASIANTEAFF
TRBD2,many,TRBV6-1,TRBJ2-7,TGTGCCAGCAGCCAACTAGCGGGGGCGGATGAGCAGTACTTC,CASSQLAGADEQYF
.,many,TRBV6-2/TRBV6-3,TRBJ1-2,TGTGCCAGCAGTTACGTGGGACTGGATTATGGCTACACCTTC,CASSYVGLDYGYTF
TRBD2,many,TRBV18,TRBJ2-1,TGTGCCAGCTCACGGGGTGCTAGCGGGAACAATGAGCAGTTCTTC,CASSRGASGNNEQFF
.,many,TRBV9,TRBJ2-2,TGTGCCAGCAGCCCCAGGGACTCCTACACCGGGGAGCTGTTTTTT,CASSPRDSYTGELFF
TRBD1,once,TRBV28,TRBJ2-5,TGTGCCAGCAAGGGGACAGGGGGCGCACTCCAAGAGACCCAGTACTTC,CASKGTGGALQETQYF
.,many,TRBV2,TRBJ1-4,TGTGCCAGCAGGTGGACAGAATATAATGAAAAACTGTTTTTT,CASRWTEYNEKLFF
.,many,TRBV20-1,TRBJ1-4,TGCAGTGCGTGTCCGGACGGCTTTAATGAAAAACTGTTTTTT,CSACPDGFNEKLFF
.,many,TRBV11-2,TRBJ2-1,TGTGCCAGCAGCTTAGGGAGCTCCTACAATGAGCAGTTCTTC,CASSLGSSYNEQFF
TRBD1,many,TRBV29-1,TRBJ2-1,TGCAGCGTGGGGCAGGGGGCAGGGGATGAGCAGTTCTTC,CSVGQGAGDEQFF
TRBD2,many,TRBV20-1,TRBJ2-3,TGCAGTCCCCGGACAGGAGGGACCGGCGCGGGAGGGGATACGCAGTATTTT,CSPRTGGTGAGGDTQYF
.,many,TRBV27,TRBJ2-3,TGTGCCAGCAGTTTGGGGGCTAGGTCTACGCAGTATTTT,CASSLGARSTQYF
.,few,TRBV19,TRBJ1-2,TGTGCCAGTAGTCCTCACCCTCTCACCGCCGAGGGCTACACCTTC,CASSPHPLTAEGYTF
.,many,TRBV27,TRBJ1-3,TGTGCCAGCAAGGAGGGGCCCGTCGGAAACACTATATATTTT,CASKEGPVGNTIYF
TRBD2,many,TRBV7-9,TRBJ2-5,TGTGCCAGCAGCCACAGCGGGGGCCAAGAGACCCAGTACTTC,CASSHSGGQETQYF
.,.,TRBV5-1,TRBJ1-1,TGCGCCAGCAGCGCTCTCAGGGACACTGAAGCTTTCTTT,CASSALRDTEAFF
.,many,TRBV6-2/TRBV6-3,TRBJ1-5,TGTGCCAGCACGATCGACGGCTACAATCAGCCCCAGCATTTT,CASTIDGYNQPQHF
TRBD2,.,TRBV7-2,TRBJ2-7,TGTGCCAGCAGCCTGATGGGACTAGCGGGACGATACGAGCAGTACTTC,CASSLMGLAGRYEQYF